This T cell receptor beta chain was identified during a study of blood T cell repertoires in COVID-19. As for the study in general: Some COVID-19 samples were acute and others convalescent; all came from the United States, Italy and Spain. PBMCs, B-cell-depleted T cells, or T cells provided the cDNA or gDNA that made up the material.

Germline-derived CDR1 and CDR2 are LGHNA and YSLEER. This CDR3 is built from 17 residues. V shed 0 bases, J shed 7 bases, and the junction held 11 bases outside the gene matches. In the original analysis: From reference gene primer amplification, estimates of nucleated cell counts were derived. TCRdb's table, derived via immunoSEQ multiplex PCR, lists solely in-frame clones and lacks some. Clone size and V and J calls were adopted from that table, with D and trimming inferred from the DNA. The sample records 230,000 or so clones, roughly 84% being singletons. The receptor's source is a woman in her thirties or forties who had recovered from COVID-19. The chain combines TRBV4-3 with TRBJ2-2; 7 bases match TRBD2. The sequenced sample was peripheral blood. The CDR3: CASSQDLVGGSDGELFF. The CDR3 nucleotides read TGCGCCAGCAGCCAAGATCTTGTGGGGGGGTCCGACGGGGAGCTGTTTTTT.